This is a list of T cell receptor beta chains from one sample in a study of yellow fever vaccine responses in identical twins. MiXCR was run by TCRdb on the RT-PCR reads, yielding one entry per CDR3 protein. The sample holds around 13,000 distinct CDR3 sequences, 84% seen once. Sequenced here: T cells from blood (PBMCs), unsorted or a sorted subset (not recorded which), sampled before or after yellow fever vaccination (not recorded which). Receptors were obtained from a woman under 30 who received the yellow fever vaccine. Both conserved end residues are part of each CDR3. The order of the fields is D gene, clone size, V gene, J gene, CDR3 protein, CDR3 DNA. D genes are given only for firm matches. Size tells how often a clone was seen (once, few, many) or the class of an expanded clone, and some rows leave it out.

d_call: .; clone_size: .; v_call: TRBV12-3/TRBV12-4; j_call: TRBJ1-6; cdr3_aa: CASSLTGANSPLHF; cdr3_nt: TGTGCCAGCAGTTTAACCGGGGCAAATTCACCCCTCCACTTT
d_call: TRBD1; clone_size: .; v_call: TRBV20-1; j_call: TRBJ1-5; cdr3_aa: CSASDQGGAENQPQHF; cdr3_nt: TGCAGTGCTAGTGATCAGGGGGGGGCAGAAAATCAGCCCCAGCATTTT
d_call: TRBD1; clone_size: .; v_call: TRBV20-1; j_call: TRBJ1-1; cdr3_aa: CSASLGQGDTEAFF; cdr3_nt: TGCAGTGCTAGCCTGGGACAGGGGGACACTGAAGCTTTCTTT
d_call: TRBD2; clone_size: .; v_call: TRBV28; j_call: TRBJ2-3; cdr3_aa: CASSLRERAGGTDTQYF; cdr3_nt: TGTGCCAGCAGTTTACGAGAGCGGGCGGGAGGGACGGATACGCAGTATTTT
d_call: .; clone_size: once; v_call: TRBV30; j_call: TRBJ2-7; cdr3_aa: CAWSPTAGPSYEQYF; cdr3_nt: TGTGCCTGGAGTCCAACTGCCGGGCCATCCTACGAGCAGTACTTC
d_call: TRBD2; clone_size: .; v_call: TRBV11-1; j_call: TRBJ2-1; cdr3_aa: CASSFKPGTSGSTYNEQFF; cdr3_nt: TGTGCCAGCAGCTTCAAACCCGGGACTAGCGGTTCTACCTACAATGAGCAGTTCTTC
d_call: TRBD2; clone_size: .; v_call: TRBV11-1; j_call: TRBJ2-3; cdr3_aa: CASSFSGKADTQYF; cdr3_nt: TGTGCCAGCAGCTTTAGCGGGAAAGCAGATACGCAGTATTTT
d_call: TRBD2; clone_size: .; v_call: TRBV5-1; j_call: TRBJ2-1; cdr3_aa: CASSFGRTDNEQFF; cdr3_nt: TGCGCCAGCAGCTTCGGGAGGACGGACAATGAGCAGTTCTTC
d_call: .; clone_size: .; v_call: TRBV10-3; j_call: TRBJ2-2; cdr3_aa: CAIKWANTGELFF; cdr3_nt: TGTGCCATCAAATGGGCTAACACCGGGGAGCTGTTTTTT
d_call: TRBD1; clone_size: .; v_call: TRBV2; j_call: TRBJ1-3; cdr3_aa: CASSADRAGNTIYF; cdr3_nt: TGTGCCAGCAGTGCCGACAGGGCTGGAAACACCATATATTTT
d_call: TRBD2; clone_size: .; v_call: TRBV20-1; j_call: TRBJ2-3; cdr3_aa: CTLAGGFTDTQYF; cdr3_nt: TGCACCCTAGCGGGGGGATTCACAGATACGCAGTATTTT
d_call: .; clone_size: .; v_call: TRBV20-1; j_call: TRBJ1-5; cdr3_aa: CSAMGGALGQPQHF; cdr3_nt: TGCAGTGCTATGGGAGGGGCGTTAGGTCAGCCCCAGCATTTT
d_call: TRBD2; clone_size: few; v_call: TRBV29-1; j_call: TRBJ2-1; cdr3_aa: CSAGTSGEVKEQFF; cdr3_nt: TGCAGCGCCGGGACTAGCGGAGAAGTCAAGGAGCAGTTCTTC
d_call: .; clone_size: .; v_call: TRBV12-3/TRBV12-4; j_call: TRBJ2-5; cdr3_aa: CASRSTASETQYF; cdr3_nt: TGTGCCAGCAGGTCTACGGCCAGCGAGACCCAGTACTTC
d_call: TRBD1; clone_size: .; v_call: TRBV2; j_call: TRBJ2-1; cdr3_aa: CASSGTGGVSYNEQFF; cdr3_nt: TGTGCCAGTTCCGGGACAGGGGGCGTCTCATACAATGAGCAGTTCTTC
d_call: TRBD2; clone_size: .; v_call: TRBV12-5; j_call: TRBJ2-1; cdr3_aa: CASDSGSSYNEQFF; cdr3_nt: TGTGCTAGTGACAGCGGGAGCTCCTACAATGAGCAGTTCTTC
d_call: .; clone_size: .; v_call: TRBV20-1; j_call: TRBJ2-5; cdr3_aa: CSARPGFGQETQCF; cdr3_nt: TGCAGTGCTAGACCGGGGTTTGGGCAAGAGACCCAGTGCTTC
d_call: TRBD1; clone_size: .; v_call: TRBV2; j_call: TRBJ1-2; cdr3_aa: CASSTGEYHGYTF; cdr3_nt: TGTGCCAGCAGTACAGGGGAATATCATGGCTACACCTTC
d_call: .; clone_size: .; v_call: TRBV11-3; j_call: TRBJ2-5; cdr3_aa: CASSLIRGQTQYF; cdr3_nt: TGTGCCAGCAGCTTAATCCGTGGCCAGACCCAGTACTTC
d_call: TRBD1; clone_size: .; v_call: TRBV13; j_call: TRBJ1-5; cdr3_aa: CASRRTGANQPQHF; cdr3_nt: TGTGCCAGCAGGAGGACAGGGGCAAATCAGCCCCAGCATTTT
d_call: .; clone_size: .; v_call: TRBV27; j_call: TRBJ2-1; cdr3_aa: CATTGAYNEQFF; cdr3_nt: TGTGCCACCACTGGGGCCTACAATGAGCAGTTCTTC
d_call: .; clone_size: .; v_call: TRBV2; j_call: TRBJ2-7; cdr3_aa: CASSERGNYEQYF; cdr3_nt: TGTGCCAGCAGTGAAAGGGGGAACTACGAGCAGTACTTC
d_call: .; clone_size: .; v_call: TRBV6-5; j_call: TRBJ1-1; cdr3_aa: CASSYHGGTEAFF; cdr3_nt: TGTGCCAGCAGTTACCACGGAGGGACTGAAGCTTTCTTT
d_call: TRBD2; clone_size: .; v_call: TRBV7-2; j_call: TRBJ2-1; cdr3_aa: CASSLTSGGRNEQFF; cdr3_nt: TGTGCCAGCAGCTTGACTAGCGGGGGGCGCAATGAGCAGTTCTTC
d_call: .; clone_size: .; v_call: TRBV14; j_call: TRBJ2-1; cdr3_aa: CASSQSQRAASYNEQFF; cdr3_nt: TGTGCCAGCAGCCAATCTCAACGGGCAGCAAGCTACAATGAGCAGTTCTTC
d_call: .; clone_size: .; v_call: TRBV18; j_call: TRBJ2-3; cdr3_aa: CASSPLSAASTDTQYF; cdr3_nt: TGTGCCAGCTCACCACTTTCGGCGGCCAGCACAGATACGCAGTATTTT
d_call: .; clone_size: .; v_call: TRBV7-2; j_call: TRBJ2-6; cdr3_aa: CASSSGRAGSNVLTF; cdr3_nt: TGTGCCAGCAGCTCGGGTCGTGCGGGATCCAACGTCCTGACTTTC
d_call: .; clone_size: once; v_call: TRBV11-1; j_call: TRBJ2-2; cdr3_aa: CAPHRVNTGELFF; cdr3_nt: TGTGCCCCCCATCGGGTTAACACCGGGGAGCTGTTTTTT
d_call: .; clone_size: .; v_call: TRBV12-3/TRBV12-4; j_call: TRBJ2-4; cdr3_aa: CASSKDMTKNIQYF; cdr3_nt: TGTGCCAGCAGTAAGGACATGACCAAAAACATTCAGTACTTC
d_call: TRBD2; clone_size: .; v_call: TRBV28; j_call: TRBJ2-7; cdr3_aa: CASTSGLAGLDYEQYF; cdr3_nt: TGTGCCAGCACTTCGGGGCTAGCGGGGTTGGACTACGAGCAGTACTTC
d_call: TRBD1; clone_size: .; v_call: TRBV6-2/TRBV6-3; j_call: TRBJ1-4; cdr3_aa: CASTTGTVEKLFF; cdr3_nt: TGTGCCAGCACCACCGGGACAGTTGAAAAACTGTTTTTT
d_call: TRBD2; clone_size: .; v_call: TRBV6-2/TRBV6-3; j_call: TRBJ2-1; cdr3_aa: CASSYSETSGSSYNEQFF; cdr3_nt: TGTGCCAGCAGTTACTCAGAGACTAGCGGGAGCTCCTACAATGAGCAGTTCTTC
d_call: .; clone_size: .; v_call: TRBV12-3/TRBV12-4; j_call: TRBJ2-7; cdr3_aa: CASSWANEQYF; cdr3_nt: TGTGCCAGCAGTTGGGCGAACGAGCAGTACTTC
d_call: .; clone_size: .; v_call: TRBV14; j_call: TRBJ2-3; cdr3_aa: CATKPDSLTDTQYF; cdr3_nt: TGTGCCACCAAACCGGACAGCCTGACAGATACGCAGTATTTT
d_call: .; clone_size: once; v_call: TRBV4-2; j_call: TRBJ2-3; cdr3_aa: CASSRLRDTQYF; cdr3_nt: TGTGCCAGCAGTAGGCTACGGGATACGCAGTATTTT
d_call: TRBD2; clone_size: .; v_call: TRBV7-9; j_call: TRBJ2-5; cdr3_aa: CASSPPRGVQETQYF; cdr3_nt: TGTGCCAGCAGCCCCCCGCGGGGGGTCCAAGAGACCCAGTACTTC
d_call: .; clone_size: .; v_call: TRBV5-6; j_call: TRBJ2-5; cdr3_aa: CASTQRDGETQYF; cdr3_nt: TGTGCCAGCACTCAACGCGACGGCGAGACCCAGTACTTC
d_call: .; clone_size: .; v_call: TRBV10-1; j_call: TRBJ1-4; cdr3_aa: CASTPPGKLFF; cdr3_nt: TGCGCCAGCACCCCGCCCGGAAAACTGTTTTTT
d_call: TRBD2; clone_size: few; v_call: TRBV11-3; j_call: TRBJ2-7; cdr3_aa: CASSLASSGLYEQYF; cdr3_nt: TGTGCCAGCAGCTTAGCCTCTAGCGGGCTCTACGAGCAGTACTTC
d_call: TRBD2; clone_size: .; v_call: TRBV18; j_call: TRBJ2-7; cdr3_aa: CASSPGRAYEQYF; cdr3_nt: TGTGCCAGCTCCCCGGGGAGGGCCTACGAGCAGTACTTC
d_call: .; clone_size: .; v_call: TRBV29-1; j_call: TRBJ1-5; cdr3_aa: CSVEDRLQPQHF; cdr3_nt: TGCAGCGTTGAAGATCGACTTCAGCCCCAGCATTTT
d_call: .; clone_size: .; v_call: TRBV5-6; j_call: TRBJ2-5; cdr3_aa: CASSYVGQETQYF; cdr3_nt: TGTGCCAGCAGCTATGTTGGTCAAGAGACCCAGTACTTC
d_call: TRBD1; clone_size: .; v_call: TRBV29-1; j_call: TRBJ2-3; cdr3_aa: CSGDRFTDTQYF; cdr3_nt: TGCAGCGGGGACAGGTTCACAGATACGCAGTATTTT